The sequence of this T cell receptor (beta chain) was determined in a study of T-cell memory formation after mild COVID-19. Study-wide results and limits: Contracting clones, day 15 to 85, had balanced CD4/CD8, and later expanders favored CD4+. Researchers report contracting CD4+ clones mostly in CM and EM, with CD8+ clones in EMRA. Pre-infection memory showed some responding clones, and this suggested that cross-reactive memory joined.

This clonotype turned up a few times. Its target is not known. V was trimmed by 8 bases and J by 0 bases, leaving 11 bases between them. The CDR3 spans 14 residues. In germline, CDR1 is SNHLY, CDR2 FYNNEI. Sample barcodes and UMIs were carried by the TCR alpha and TCR beta cDNA libraries that 5'RACE generated with constant-segment primers. TCRdb reprocessed the 5' RACE reads via MiXCR and lists one record per CDR3 protein. The sample lists approximately 170,000 distinct CDR3 sequences, around 13% seen once, with approximately 3.4% in the top ten. The J gene is TRBJ1-5, the V gene TRBV2; D not certain. The receptor was isolated from a man aged 18 to 35 who had mild COVID-19 (a few samples of this study predate the infection). Cell type and time point are not known. Source material: PBMCs or a T cell subset sorted from them (not recorded which). CDR3 nucleotides: TGTGCCAGCGGAGCAGCCTATAGCAATCAGCCCCAGCATTTT. Amino acids: CASGAAYSNQPQHF.